What follows are 28 T cell receptor beta chains derived from one specimen sequenced in a study of T cell responses to AZD1222 COVID-19 vaccine. Only in-frame clones appear in the TCRdb table, and some are missing; sequencing was by immunoSEQ multiplex PCR. The profile shows approximately 100,000 clones, roughly 89% of them singletons. The sample was peripheral blood, taken on day 0 of AZD1222 vaccination. The receptors were gathered from an adult in good health.

The chain uses TRBV6-5 and TRBJ1-1, with D perhaps matching TRBD1 (6 bases). This CDR3 is built from 16 residues. V was pared by 0 bases and J by 0 bases, with 11 bases between. Looked up from germline, CDR1 is MNHEY and CDR2 is SVGAGI. DNA of the CDR3: TGTGCCAGCAGTTACTCGACAGGTGGCATGAACACTGAAGCTTTCTTT. Its protein product is CASSYSTGGMNTEAFF.

This chain links TRBV2 with TRBJ1-5; unclear D gene. Per germline, CDR1 SNHLY and CDR2 FYNNEI. This CDR3 is built from 14 residues. Trimming pared 8 bases from V and 1 base from J, leaving 12 bases between. CDR3 protein: CASAYRISNQPQHF. As DNA, the CDR3 is TGTGCCAGCGCTTACAGAATAAGCAATCAGCCCCAGCATTTT.

The chain joins TRBV7-8 to TRBJ2-5; no clear D. The germline CDR1 and CDR2 sequences are SGHVS and FQNEAQ. Trimming shortened V by 5 bases and J by 5 bases, and 6 bases separated the two germline ends. This CDR3 region has 11 residues. The CDR3 coding sequence is TGTGCCAGCAGCCCAGGCGAGACCCAGTACTTC. Protein sequence: CASSPGETQYF.

J is TRBJ1-5 and V is TRBV3-1 (or the pseudogene TRBV3-2); D gene ambiguous. V was pared by 2 bases and J by 5 bases, with 4 bases between. The CDR3 spans 12 residues. Germline CDR1 reads LGHDT; CDR2 reads YNNKEL (reference sequence). The CDR3 loop is CASSQSHQPQHF. CDR3 DNA: TGTGCCAGCAGCCAATCGCATCAGCCCCAGCATTTT.

The chain has TRBV18 and TRBJ2-7; 7 nucleotides match TRBD1. In germline, CDR1 is KGHSH, CDR2 LQKENI. Losses at the gene ends were 4 bases for V and 4 bases for J; bases not matched to a gene: 1. The CDR3 totals 12 residues. The CDR3 sequence is CASSQGQYEQYF. The CDR3 DNA sequence: TGTGCCAGCTCACAGGGACAGTACGAGCAGTACTTC.

V usage is TRBV28 and J usage is TRBJ2-3; D is perhaps TRBD1 or TRBD2 (5 bases each). With 8 bases removed from V and 2 bases from J, the gap between germline ends came to 11 bases. Germline CDR1 MDHEN, CDR2 SYDVKM. CDR3 length: 13 amino acids. This chain's CDR3 is CASSYGATDTQYF. The CDR3 DNA sequence: TGTGCCAGCTCCTACGGGGCCACAGATACGCAGTATTTT.

V is TRBV14 and J is TRBJ1-1, with TRBD1 identical over 9 bases. Germline V gives CDR1 SGHDN, CDR2 FVKESK. V was pared by 4 bases and J by 1 base, with 4 bases of the junction left unmatched. The CDR3 loop spans 15 amino acids. CDR3 sequence (DNA): TGTGCCAGCAGCCGACCGACAGGGGGGAACACTGAAGCTTTCTTT. Amino acid sequence: CASSRPTGGNTEAFF. Filled out from reference TRBV14 and TRBJ1-1, the complete variable domain reads EAGVTQFPSHSVIEKGQTVTLRCDPISGHDNLYWYRRVMGKEIKFLLHFVKESKQDESGMPNNRFLAERTGGTYSTLKVQPAELEDSGVYFCASSRPTGGNTEAFFGQGTRLTVV.

This chain uses TRBV5-8 with TRBJ1-3; 10 bases align to TRBD1. V was clipped by 7 bases and J by 4 bases; unmatched bases: 8. The CDR3 loop spans 15 amino acids. CDR1 and CDR2 from the germline V gene are SGHTS and YDEGEE. CDR3 amino acids: CASYQDRGLGNTIYF. CDR3 coding DNA: TGTGCCAGCTATCAAGACAGGGGGCTCGGAAACACCATATATTTT.

The chain links TRBV4-3 to TRBJ2-7; tentatively, D is TRBD1 (6 bases). V was cut by 0 bases and J by 2 bases, with 14 bases left in between. Germline-derived CDR1 and CDR2 are LGHNA and YSLEER. This CDR3 spans 16 amino acids. CDR3 sequence: CASSQDLDRLTYEQYF. The CDR3 region has the DNA TGCGCCAGCAGCCAAGATCTCGACAGGCTAACCTACGAGCAGTACTTC.

This rearrangement joins TRBV15 to TRBJ1-6, with 8 bases matching TRBD1. Trimming took 0 bases from V and 10 from J; bases not matched to a gene: 8. The CDR3 extends over 16 amino acids. The germline V gene encodes CDR1 LNHNV and CDR2 YYDKDF (reference sequence). This chain's CDR3 is CATSRDPTGDGSPLHF. The CDR3 DNA reads TGTGCCACCAGCAGAGACCCGACAGGGGACGGCTCACCCCTCCACTTT. The whole variable domain, remainder taken from reference TRBV15 and TRBJ1-6, is DAMVIQNPRYQVTQFGKPVTLSCSQTLNHNVMYWYQQKSSQAPKLLFHYYDKDFNNEADTPDNFQSRRPNTSFCFLDIRSPGLGDTAMYLCATSRDPTGDGSPLHFGNGTRLTVT.

This clone was picked up a small number of times. The chain combines TRBV7-3 with TRBJ1-2, with a possible D match to TRBD1 (5 bases). The V end was cut by 5 bases, the J end by 1 base, with 11 bases between. Per germline, CDR1 SGHTA and CDR2 FQGTGA. The CDR3 consists of 14 residues. CDR3 sequence: CASSTGASNYGYTF. In DNA, the CDR3 is TGTGCCAGCAGCACTGGGGCGAGTAACTATGGCTACACCTTC.

The rearrangement links TRBV20-1 to TRBJ1-1; a weak D match, TRBD1 (5 bases). Trimming shortened V by 6 bases and J by 8 bases, and 13 bases separated the two germline ends. CDR3 size: 11 residues. Germline assignment: CDR1 DFQATT and CDR2 SNEGSKA (reference sequence). The CDR3 loop is CSAEKGREAFF. The DNA for the CDR3 is TGCAGTGCCGAGAAGGGGAGGGAAGCTTTCTTT.

The genes are TRBV5-1 and TRBJ1-1; 7 bases map to TRBD1. Germline CDR1 and CDR2: SGHRS and YFSETQ. This CDR3 has 14 residues. After removal of 2 bases from V and 3 bases from J, the junction contained 4 bases not matched to a gene. For the CDR3, the DNA is TGCGCCAGCAGCTTCACAGGGGCGGACACTGAAGCTTTCTTT. The encoded protein is CASSFTGADTEAFF.

The genes are TRBV20-1 and TRBJ2-3; D gene ambiguous. CDR3 size: 13 residues. Per germline, CDR1 DFQATT and CDR2 SNEGSKA (reference sequence). Between the trimmed V and J ends, which lost 3 bases and 6 bases, there was a span of 13 bases. CDR3 residues: CSASVTRADTQYF. DNA of the CDR3: TGCAGTGCTAGTGTGACTCGGGCCGATACGCAGTATTTT.

The J gene is TRBJ2-7, the V gene TRBV5-4; 8 nucleotides agree with TRBD1. The CDR3 runs 14 residues. From germline, CDR1 is SGHNT and CDR2 YYREEE (reference sequence). Trimming at V came to 1 base and at J to 3 bases, leaving 3 bases not matched to a gene. The CDR3 reads CASSLFGQGYEQYF. In DNA, the CDR3 is TGTGCCAGCAGCTTGTTTGGACAGGGCTACGAGCAGTACTTC.

The chain uses TRBV5-4 and TRBJ1-6, with D hard to call. This CDR3 is built from 13 residues. V was cut by 2 bases and J by 8 bases, with 8 bases left in between. Germline loops: CDR1 SGHNT, CDR2 YYREEE (reference sequence). As DNA, the CDR3 is TGTGCCAGCAGCTTAGACCCCGATTCACCCCTCCACTTT. Translation gives CASSLDPDSPLHF.

The chain joins TRBV7-9 to TRBJ2-5; 8 bases map to TRBD2. CDR3 length: 16 amino acids. The trim removed 0 bases at V and 4 bases at J, leaving 7 bases unmatched. Per the germline V gene, CDR1 is SEHNR and CDR2 is FQNEAQ (reference sequence). CDR3 nucleotide sequence: TGTGCCAGCAGCTTAGCGTTGCGGGGGGCCAGAGAGACCCAGTACTTC. This encodes CASSLALRGARETQYF.

The V and J genes are TRBV11-2 and TRBJ2-1, with TRBD1 identical over 7 bases. With V trimmed by 5 bases and J by 8 bases, 15 bases remained unmatched. The germline V gene has CDR1 SGHAT and CDR2 FQNNGV. This CDR3 has 16 amino acids. The CDR3 sequence: CASSPIQRQGSYEQFF. CDR3 bases: TGTGCCAGCAGCCCCATACAACGACAGGGCTCGTATGAGCAGTTCTTC. Full variable domain (remainder filled in from reference TRBV11-2 and TRBJ2-1): EAGVAQSPRYKIIEKRQSVAFWCNPISGHATLYWYQQILGQGPKLLIQFQNNGVVDDSQLPKDRFSAERLKGVDSTLKIQPAKLEDSAVYLCASSPIQRQGSYEQFFGPGTRLTVL.

In DNA, the CDR3 is TGCAGCGGTCGGGACAGCAACTACGAGCAGTACTTC. This translates into CSGRDSNYEQYF. J is TRBJ2-7 and V is TRBV29-1; the match to TRBD1 covers 7 bases. This CDR3 is built from 12 residues. CDR1 and CDR2 from the germline V gene are SQVTM and ANQGSEA. The V gene end was trimmed by 7 bases and the J gene end by 3 bases; junction bases not matched to a gene: 6.

This clone was picked up a small number of times. This chain connects TRBV5-5 to TRBJ1-6; D is unclear. Germline V gene lookup returns CDR1 SGHKS and CDR2 YYEKEE (reference sequence). Deletions cut 0 bases from V and 10 bases from J, with 11 bases between. The CDR3 loop spans 14 amino acids. The CDR3: CASSLAGSLSPLHF. The CDR3 nucleotides are TGTGCCAGCAGCTTGGCCGGGTCGCTATCACCCCTCCACTTT. Drawing the rest from reference TRBV5-5 and TRBJ1-6, the complete variable domain is DAGVTQSPTHLIKTRGQQVTLRCSPISGHKSVSWYQQVLGQGPQFIFQYYEKEERGRGNFPDRFSARQFPNYSSELNVNALLLGDSALYLCASSLAGSLSPLHFGNGTRLTVT.

This clone was counted a few times. This chain uses TRBV4-2 with TRBJ1-2, with 10 positions matching TRBD1. Germline lookup yields CDR1 LGHNA and CDR2 YNFKEQ. The CDR3 length is 16 residues. J gave up 7 bases and V 0 bases, and 8 bases lay outside the gene matches. In DNA form, the CDR3 reads TGTGCCAGCAGCCAAGAGGGGACAGGGGTTACAGCTGGCTACACCTTC. Its protein is CASSQEGTGVTAGYTF.

The chain couples TRBV7-9 to TRBJ2-1, with 11 positions matching TRBD2. The CDR3 has 16 residues. Trimming at V came to 1 base and at J to 7 bases, leaving 6 bases not matched to a gene. Looked up from germline, CDR1 is SEHNR and CDR2 is FQNEAQ (reference sequence). This CDR3 is CASSLGGTSGANEQFF. In nucleotides, the CDR3 is TGTGCCAGCAGCTTAGGGGGGACTAGCGGTGCGAATGAGCAGTTCTTC.

The chain is built from TRBV5-6 and TRBJ2-6; the D gene could be TRBD1 or TRBD2 (5 bases each). From germline, CDR1 is SGHDT and CDR2 YYEEEE. Trimming cost V 0 bases and J 1 base, with 14 bases left between them. The CDR3 has 18 residues. CDR3 bases: TGTGCCAGCAGCTTGGCCTTGGCTGGGGGTTCTGGGGCCAACGTCCTGACTTTC. As protein: CASSLALAGGSGANVLTF.

The chain couples TRBV13 to TRBJ2-6; 10 positions agree with TRBD2. CDR1 and CDR2 from the germline V gene are PRHDT and FYEKMQ (reference sequence). V shed 7 bases and J 1 base; nucleotides not matched to a gene: 4. CDR3 length: 16 amino acids. The CDR3 protein is CASKRGGWSGANVLTF. CDR3 nucleotide sequence: TGTGCCAGCAAGCGGGGGGGCTGGTCTGGGGCCAACGTCCTGACTTTC. The whole variable domain, filled in from reference TRBV13 and TRBJ2-6, reads AAGVIQSPRHLIKEKRETATLKCYPIPRHDTVYWYQQGPGQDPQFLISFYEKMQSDKGSIPDRFSAQQFSDYHSELNMSSLELGDSALYFCASKRGGWSGANVLTFGAGSRLTVL.

This chain connects TRBV28 to TRBJ1-1; TRBD1 might be the D (6 bases). The ends were cut back, 5 bases at V and 5 bases at J, with 15 bases in the middle. CDR1 is MDHEN and CDR2 is SYDVKM in the germline V gene. The CDR3 is 14 amino acids. CDR3 sequence: CASSPPQGRTEAFF. CDR3 DNA sequence: TGTGCCAGCAGTCCCCCGCAGGGGCGAACTGAAGCTTTCTTT.

This clone was observed once. This chain joins TRBV9 and TRBJ2-2; 10 bases fit TRBD1. Germline trimming cut 7 bases from V and 4 bases from J; bases unmatched to any gene: 4. Germline V gene sequence: CDR1 SGDLS, CDR2 YYNGEE. This CDR3 has 14 amino acids. Here the CDR3 DNA reads TGTGCCAGCGAGGGGACAGGGGCCACCGGGGAGCTGTTTTTT. This codes for CASEGTGATGELFF.

This clone occurred once. The gene calls are TRBV21-1 and TRBJ2-5; TRBD1 is the table's D call, not checked against the DNA. TRBV21-1 is a pseudogene. This CDR3 has 15 residues. DNA for the CDR3: TGTGCCAGCAGCAATCCGGGACATCGACAAGAGACCCAGTACTTC. This sequence encodes CASSNPGHRQETQYF.

The chain is built from TRBV6-1 and TRBJ1-2; 10 positions match TRBD1. The trim removed 3 bases at V and 5 bases at J, leaving 18 bases unmatched. Germline-derived CDR1 and CDR2 are MNHNS and SASEGT. This CDR3 spans 19 amino acids. CDR3: CASSDRLITSRDRGYGYTF. For the CDR3, the DNA is TGTGCCAGCAGTGATCGACTCATTACTTCCCGGGACAGGGGATATGGCTACACCTTC.